The sequence of this T cell receptor beta chain was determined in a study of cytomegalovirus exposure and HLA in healthy donors. Study-level background: One earlier analysis, a look at 150 million to 200 million T cells, found 117 million unique TCR beta sequences.

Germline CDR1 reads LGHNA; CDR2 reads YNFKEQ. Trimming removed 1 base at V and 4 bases at J, with 4 bases between. This CDR3 comprises 12 residues. The PCR contained 60 Vbeta and 13 Jbeta primers. Methods used by the authors: A follow-up analysis tallied around 80 million unique TCR beta chains, roughly 11 million shared. The assay was immunoSEQ multiplex PCR, and TCRdb's table has in-frame clones only and misses some. That table gives V, J and clone size, and the DNA gave D and trimming. The sample totals 95,000 to 150,000 clones. This sequence joins TRBV4-2 and TRBJ1-2; no clear D. Sequencing was carried out using PBMCs. The TCR sequence derives from a man younger than 35 in good health and CMV-seronegative. The CDR3 protein is CASSQALYGYTF. Written as DNA, the CDR3 is TGTGCCAGCAGCCAAGCCCTCTATGGCTACACCTTC.